The 16 T cell receptor beta chains listed next were all sequenced from one sample in a study of cytomegalovirus exposure and HLA in healthy donors. With 60 Vbeta and 13 Jbeta primers, the PCR was carried out. The repertoire was sequenced with immunoSEQ multiplex PCR; TCRdb's copy has only in-frame clones and lacks some. This table has approximately 110,000 clones, around 75% appearing once. Sequenced material: PBMCs. The receptor source for this set is a man aged 25 to 40 in good health and CMV-seronegative.

The chain uses TRBV6-1 and TRBJ2-3; 7 nucleotides line up with TRBD2. The CDR3 has 17 amino acids. V shed 4 bases and J 0 bases; nucleotides not matched to a gene: 10. In germline, CDR1 is MNHNS, CDR2 SASEGT. The CDR3 sequence is CASSAGLGSGSTDTQYF. CDR3 DNA: TGTGCCAGCAGTGCCGGCCTGGGTAGCGGGAGCACAGATACGCAGTATTTT.

The chain combines TRBV5-1 with TRBJ1-2, with unresolved D. The CDR3 runs to 16 residues. Trimming left V 0 bases short and J 1 base short, with 13 bases between. Per germline, CDR1 SGHRS and CDR2 YFSETQ. Here the CDR3 DNA reads TGCGCCAGCAGCTTGGAAAGTGGGCAGGATAACTATGGCTACACCTTC. Protein product: CASSLESGQDNYGYTF. The full variable domain, completed using reference TRBV5-1 and TRBJ1-2, is KAGVTQTPRYLIKTRGQQVTLSCSPISGHRSVSWYQQTPGQGLQFLFEYFSETQRNKGNFPGRFSGRQFSNSRSEMNVSTLELGDSALYLCASSLESGQDNYGYTFGSGTRLTVV.

J is TRBJ1-2 and V is TRBV7-2, with 8 bases matching TRBD1. The CDR3 has 16 amino acids. V was pared by 4 bases and J by 7 bases, with 14 bases of the junction left unmatched. CDR1 and CDR2 from the germline V gene are SGHTA and FQGNSA. The CDR3 here is CASSSIQGGQGPGYTF. CDR3 DNA: TGTGCCAGCAGCTCGATACAGGGGGGCCAGGGGCCTGGCTACACCTTC.

As DNA, the CDR3 is TGCGCCAGCAGCTCTCCAGGGCTCACCGGGGAGCTGTTTTTT. This sequence encodes CASSSPGLTGELFF. This chain joins TRBV5-1 and TRBJ2-2; D possibly corresponds to TRBD1 (5 bases). Germline-derived CDR1 and CDR2 are SGHRS and YFSETQ. V was clipped by 3 bases and J by 4 bases, with 10 bases between them. The length of the CDR3 is 14 residues.

This chain uses TRBV11-2 with TRBJ1-6; perhaps TRBD1 as D (6 bases). Germline CDR1 reads SGHAT; CDR2 reads FQNNGV. The CDR3 totals 14 residues. Trimming stripped 2 bases from V and 7 bases from J, with 9 bases between. CDR3 loop: CASSLTGYNSPLHF. In DNA form, the CDR3 reads TGTGCCAGCAGCTTAACAGGGTACAATTCACCCCTCCACTTT.

This chain connects TRBV10-1 to TRBJ2-1, with a weak D call TRBD2 (6 bases). The V gene lost 2 bases and the J gene lost 9 bases, with 14 bases spanning the gap. Germline V gene lookup returns CDR1 WNHNN and CDR2 SYGVQD (reference sequence). This CDR3 contains 14 residues. For the CDR3, the DNA is TGCGCCAGCAGTGAGCGGGGACTCGAGAGTGAGCAGTTCTTC. Translation gives CASSERGLESEQFF.

The chain joins TRBV19 to TRBJ1-5; TRBD1 agrees at 12 bases. The trim removed 6 bases at V and 7 bases at J, leaving 16 bases unmatched. The germline V gene has CDR1 LNHDA and CDR2 SQIVND (reference sequence). This CDR3 spans 18 amino acids. Written as DNA, the CDR3 is TGTGCCAGTAGCACTGCTGCCCTCCGGGACAGGGGGCGGCAGCCCCAGCATTTT. Translation gives CASSTAALRDRGRQPQHF.

V and J are TRBV6-5 and TRBJ2-1; TRBD2 is a possible D gene (6 bases). The CDR3 length is 13 residues. Trimming shortened V by 5 bases and J by 8 bases, and 13 bases separated the two germline ends. The V gene's germline CDR1 is MNHEY and CDR2 SVGAGI. The CDR3 nucleotides read TGTGCCAGCAGTGGCCGACTAGTCCATGAGCAGTTCTTC. Translating it yields CASSGRLVHEQFF.

This clone was observed a single time. V usage is TRBV5-8 and J usage is TRBJ2-7; tentatively, D is TRBD2 (5 bases). Trimming cost V 4 bases and J 9 bases, with 23 bases left between them. The CDR3 is 15 amino acids. CDR1 is SGHTS, CDR2 YDEGEE, per germline. The CDR3 loop is CASSLGELRLRVQYF. The CDR3 nucleotides are TGTGCCAGCAGCCTTGGGGAACTTCGACTACGAGTGCAGTACTTC.

In its sample, this clone was seen once. The genes are TRBV29-1 and TRBJ2-3; 8 nucleotides agree with TRBD1. Germline V gene sequence: CDR1 SQVTM, CDR2 ANQGSEA. This CDR3 is 17 amino acids long. V was pared by 5 bases and J by 1 base, with 14 bases of the junction left unmatched. CDR3 nucleotides: TGCAGCGTTCTTGGGACAGGCTCCCTTACCGGCACAGATACGCAGTATTTT. Protein product: CSVLGTGSLTGTDTQYF.

The V call is TRBV27, the J call TRBJ1-2, with TRBD1 as a possible D gene (5 bases). The CDR3 is made up of 15 amino acids. V gave up 0 bases and J gave up 4 bases, with 12 bases separating them. From germline, CDR1 is MNHEY and CDR2 SMNVEV (reference sequence). The CDR3 nucleotides are TGTGCCAGCAGTTTATCGGCAGGGCGAGGCTATGGCTACACCTTC. This gives the protein CASSLSAGRGYGYTF.

The genes are TRBV7-9 and TRBJ2-5; D is perhaps TRBD2 (6 bases). Trimming took off 5 bases at V and 3 bases at J, with 25 bases between the two ends. The germline V gene encodes CDR1 SEHNR and CDR2 FQNEAQ (reference sequence). The CDR3 covers 18 residues. CDR3 sequence (DNA): TGTGCCAGCAGCATCCCGGCAATGGGCGTGGGGGGTAAAGAGACCCAGTACTTC. Protein product: CASSIPAMGVGGKETQYF. The whole variable domain, filled in from reference TRBV7-9 and TRBJ2-5, reads DTGVSQNPRHKITKRGQNVTFRCDPISEHNRLYWYRQTLGQGPEFLTYFQNEAQLEKSRLLSDRFSAERPKGSFSTLEIQRTEQGDSAMYLCASSIPAMGVGGKETQYFGPGTRLLVL.

J is TRBJ2-1 and V is TRBV4-1; 9 bases fit TRBD2. CDR1 is MGHRA and CDR2 is YSYEKL in the germline V gene. CDR3 length: 15 amino acids. The ends lost 3 bases at V and 0 bases at J; junction bases unmatched: 0. CDR3 in amino acids: CASSHSGSSYNEQFF. For the CDR3, the DNA is TGCGCCAGCAGCCATAGCGGGAGCTCCTACAATGAGCAGTTCTTC.

The chain has TRBV4-1 and TRBJ2-7; TRBD2 aligns across 12 bases. Per the germline V gene, CDR1 is MGHRA and CDR2 is YSYEKL. V dropped 4 bases and J dropped 0; count of bases not matched to a gene: 4. There are 16 residues in the CDR3. In DNA, the CDR3 is TGCGCCAGCAGCCCCGGACTAGCGGGGCCCTCCTACGAGCAGTACTTC. Protein: CASSPGLAGPSYEQYF.

The chain has TRBV5-1 and TRBJ2-4; the match to TRBD2 covers 8 bases. This CDR3 is 17 amino acids long. V was pared by 0 bases and J by 3 bases, with 8 bases of the junction left unmatched. CDR1 and CDR2 from the germline V gene are SGHRS and YFSETQ. CDR3 protein: CASSLAPGSGGKNIQYF. The CDR3 DNA reads TGCGCCAGCAGCTTGGCCCCGGGGAGCGGGGGCAAAAACATTCAGTACTTC.

The gene calls are TRBV25-1 and TRBJ2-2, with 7 bases identical to TRBD2. Germline CDR1 and CDR2: MGHDK and SYGVNS. CDR3 length: 16 residues. Trimming at V came to 2 bases and at J to 3 bases, leaving 6 bases not matched to a gene. CDR3 in DNA: TGTGCCAGCAGTGAAAAGGCTAGCGGTGACACCGGGGAGCTGTTTTTT. Protein sequence: CASSEKASGDTGELFF.